One and the same sample provided the 17 T cell receptor beta chains below, sequenced in a study of T cell responses to AZD1222 COVID-19 vaccine. Repertoires were generated with immunoSEQ multiplex PCR, while TCRdb's copy carries only in-frame clones and drops some. The sample records 130,000 to 150,000 clones, approximately 88% being singletons. Sequencing was performed on peripheral blood, taken on day 0 of AZD1222 vaccination. All receptors derive from an adult in good health.

The chain recombines TRBV9 with TRBJ2-3; tentatively, D is TRBD2 (5 bases). This CDR3 is built from 15 residues. Germline V gives CDR1 SGDLS, CDR2 YYNGEE. The V end was cut by 0 bases, the J end by 1 base, with 9 bases between. The CDR3 DNA reads TGTGCCAGCAGCGTAGCAGCGGCGCGCACAGATACGCAGTATTTT. It codes for CASSVAAARTDTQYF.

V gene TRBV5-5 combines with J gene TRBJ1-6, with 7 bases that match TRBD1. CDR1 and CDR2 (germline): SGHKS, YYEKEE (reference sequence). The CDR3 is made up of 15 amino acids. V shed 2 bases and J 7 bases; nucleotides not matched to a gene: 6. In DNA, the CDR3 is TGTGCCAGCAGCTTCCCTGACAGGGACAATTCACCCCTCCACTTT. It specifies CASSFPDRDNSPLHF.

The chain is built from TRBV5-1 and TRBJ2-3, with a weak D call TRBD2 (6 bases). The CDR3 consists of 16 residues. Germline CDR1 is SGHRS and CDR2 is YFSETQ. The V end lost 0 bases, the J end lost 0 bases, and 11 bases lay between the germline ends. The CDR3 region is CASSLDGGGSTDTQYF. In DNA, the CDR3 is TGCGCCAGCAGCTTGGACGGGGGTGGGAGCACAGATACGCAGTATTTT.

The J gene is TRBJ2-1, the V gene TRBV6-5; 9 bases are shared with TRBD1. The CDR3 loop spans 14 amino acids. Germline lookup yields CDR1 MNHEY and CDR2 SVGAGI. V was pared by 6 bases and J by 2 bases, with 2 bases of the junction left unmatched. The CDR3 spells CASRRQGAYNEQFF. Here the CDR3 DNA reads TGTGCCAGCAGAAGACAGGGGGCCTACAATGAGCAGTTCTTC.

The chain is built from TRBV6-6 and TRBJ2-1, with no clear D. Germline V gene sequence: CDR1 MNHNY, CDR2 SVGAGI (reference sequence). The CDR3 consists of 12 residues. Trimming removed 6 bases from V and 7 bases from J, with 10 bases in between. CDR3 DNA sequence: TGTGCCAGCAGGGCTGCCGGGAATGAGCAGTTCTTC. Encoded protein: CASRAAGNEQFF.

This clone occurred a few times. Written as DNA, the CDR3 is TGCGCCAGCAGCCAAGACAGTCCGGGGTCCGGGGGTCAGCCCCAGCATTTT. Translating it yields CASSQDSPGSGGQPQHF. V and J are TRBV4-3 and TRBJ1-5; possibly TRBD1 for D (5 bases). Trimming removed 0 bases at V and 6 bases at J, with 18 bases between. The CDR3 has 17 residues. Germline assignment: CDR1 LGHNA and CDR2 YSLEER.

V usage is TRBV19 and J usage is TRBJ1-5, with a tentative D call TRBD1 (6 bases). The CDR3 extends over 15 amino acids. V was trimmed by 3 bases and J by 4 bases, leaving 13 bases between them. Looked up from germline, CDR1 is LNHDA and CDR2 is SQIVND (reference sequence). The CDR3 DNA is TGTGCCAGTAGTATGTTAGCACAGGGAAATCAGCCCCAGCATTTT. Protein: CASSMLAQGNQPQHF.

The V call is TRBV3-1 (or the pseudogene TRBV3-2), the J call TRBJ1-2; D might be TRBD1 (5 bases). With 4 bases removed from V and 8 bases from J, the gap between germline ends came to 26 bases. In germline, CDR1 is LGHDT, CDR2 YNNKEL (reference sequence). The CDR3 spans 17 residues. CDR3 protein: CASSLGGDGTGPNGYTF. The CDR3 nucleotides are TGTGCCAGCAGCCTCGGAGGCGACGGAACAGGCCCCAACGGCTACACCTTC.

CDR3 sequence (DNA): TGTGCCAGCAGTTACTCGGCGGGCTCACCCCAAGAGACCCAGTACTTC. Translation gives CASSYSAGSPQETQYF. V gene TRBV6-5 combines with J gene TRBJ2-5; a weak D match, TRBD2 (5 bases). V lost 0 bases and J lost 1, with 12 bases in between. CDR1 MNHEY and CDR2 SVGAGI come from the germline V gene. The CDR3 runs to 16 residues.

The chain carries TRBV9 and TRBJ2-5; weak D call: TRBD1 (6 bases). Trimming removed 2 bases from V and 2 bases from J, with 13 bases in between. The germline gives CDR1 SGDLS, CDR2 YYNGEE. CDR3 length: 15 amino acids. CDR3 DNA sequence: TGTGCCAGCAGCGTGGGACACGCGAATCAAGAGACCCAGTACTTC. Residues: CASSVGHANQETQYF.

The V and J genes are TRBV7-3 and TRBJ2-2; 11 bases fit TRBD1. V was pared by 5 bases and J by 15 bases, with 8 bases of the junction left unmatched. CDR3 length equals 13 residues. Germline assignment: CDR1 SGHTA and CDR2 FQGTGA. The CDR3 DNA follows: TGTGCCAGCAGCCCTATGGGACAGGGGGTTTTGTTTTTT. Protein product: CASSPMGQGVLFF.

This chain connects TRBV6-5 to TRBJ1-6; D might be TRBD1 (5 bases). Germline V gene sequence: CDR1 MNHEY, CDR2 SVGAGI. V was pared by 3 bases and J by 5 bases, with 8 bases between. The CDR3 loop spans 14 amino acids. CDR3 bases: TGTGCCAGCAGTTATCAGGGCCATAATTCACCCCTCCACTTT. This translates into CASSYQGHNSPLHF.

The V and J genes are TRBV6-5 and TRBJ2-3; TRBD2 is a possible D gene (7 bases). V lost 10 bases to trimming and J lost 6 bases, with 23 bases between them. CDR1 is MNHEY, CDR2 SVGAGI, per germline. This CDR3 spans 15 amino acids. CDR3 loop: CATLWGGNVKDTQYF. The CDR3 bases are TGTGCCACTCTTTGGGGGGGCAACGTCAAGGATACGCAGTATTTT.

The chain couples TRBV19 to TRBJ1-1, with TRBD1 matching over 8 bases. Trimming at V came to 4 bases and at J to 0 bases, leaving 4 bases not matched to a gene. This CDR3 region has 15 residues. Germline values: CDR1 LNHDA, CDR2 SQIVND (reference sequence). The CDR3 bases are TGTGCCAGTAGTAAGCGGGACAGGCTGAACACTGAAGCTTTCTTT. It is translated as CASSKRDRLNTEAFF.

Worth noting for this clone: Germline and junction disagree at one end, which may indicate a read error. J is TRBJ1-2 and V is TRBV24-1; 7 bases map to TRBD1. The CDR3 covers 9 residues. The V gene's germline CDR1 is KGHDR and CDR2 SFDVKD. The CDR3 sequence is CATIWDSYF. DNA of the CDR3: TGTGCCACCATATGGGACAGTTACTTC.

This clone has just one count. The J gene is TRBJ2-4, the V gene TRBV7-2; maybe TRBD1 (6 bases). V was cut by 6 bases and J by 0 bases, with 15 bases left in between. The germline CDR1 and CDR2 sequences are SGHTA and FQGNSA. CDR3 length equals 16 residues. CDR3 sequence (DNA): TGTGCCAGCAGTGCCAGGGGACCACTAGCCAAAAACATTCAGTACTTC. Protein sequence: CASSARGPLAKNIQYF.

This clone was counted once. The genes are TRBV6-6 and TRBJ1-5; 8 bases are shared with TRBD1. Germline loops: CDR1 MNHNY, CDR2 SVGAGI (reference sequence). The trim removed 6 bases at V and 5 bases at J, leaving 12 bases unmatched. The CDR3 runs to 16 residues. The CDR3 loop reads CASSDPTGVIYQPQHF. CDR3 DNA: TGTGCCAGCAGCGACCCGACAGGGGTGATATATCAGCCCCAGCATTTT.